What follows is one T cell receptor beta chain and its context. The source of the sample is a study of cytomegalovirus exposure and HLA in healthy donors. V was clipped by 4 bases and J by 4 bases, with 16 bases between them. CDR1 is MDHEN, CDR2 SYDVKM, per germline. This CDR3 is built from 15 residues. The primer mix had 60 Vbeta and 13 Jbeta primers. Measured with immunoSEQ multiplex PCR; TCRdb has only the in-frame clones, and not every one. The profile shows tens of thousands of clones, around 80% of them singletons. This clonotype originated in a man aged 45-65 years in good health and CMV-seronegative. The chain carries TRBV28 and TRBJ1-2; D remains unclear. The sequenced sample consisted of PBMCs. In DNA, the CDR3 is TGTGCCAGCAGTTACCCGGAAAGGCCAGGCTATGGCTACACCTTC. This encodes CASSYPERPGYGYTF.